The 11 T cell receptor beta chains in this list originate from one sample, sequenced in a study of cytomegalovirus exposure and HLA in healthy donors. This table comes from immunoSEQ multiplex PCR, and its TCRdb copy is limited to in-frame clones, with some not included. The sample carries around 190,000 clones, 86% recorded once. The sequenced material came from PBMCs. The receptors were sampled from a woman in her late teens or twenties in good health and CMV-seronegative.

The rearrangement joins TRBV6-5 to TRBJ1-3; possibly TRBD1 for D (5 bases). Per the germline V gene, CDR1 is MNHEY and CDR2 is SVGAGI. This CDR3 is built from 16 residues. V dropped 4 bases and J dropped 0 bases, with 13 bases sitting between them. The CDR3 here is CASSSPHRNSGNTIYF. The DNA of the CDR3 is TGTGCCAGCAGTTCCCCCCACAGGAACTCTGGAAACACCATATATTTT.

The chain has TRBV11-2 and TRBJ2-7, with D possibly matching TRBD1 (6 bases). The ends were cut back, 1 base at V and 2 bases at J, with 12 bases in the middle. This CDR3 is built from 15 residues. Per germline, CDR1 SGHAT and CDR2 FQNNGV. The CDR3 sequence is CASSLGNRVTYEQYF. CDR3 coding DNA: TGTGCCAGCAGCTTAGGTAACAGGGTAACCTACGAGCAGTACTTC. The full variable domain, with the rest looked up from reference TRBV11-2 and TRBJ2-7, is EAGVAQSPRYKIIEKRQSVAFWCNPISGHATLYWYQQILGQGPKLLIQFQNNGVVDDSQLPKDRFSAERLKGVDSTLKIQPAKLEDSAVYLCASSLGNRVTYEQYFGPGTRLTVT.

V gene TRBV7-2 combines with J gene TRBJ1-2; 10 bases are a match to TRBD1. With V trimmed by 2 bases and J by 7 bases, 4 bases remained unmatched. CDR1 and CDR2 (germline): SGHTA, FQGNSA. This CDR3 has 14 amino acids. The CDR3 spells CASSLLGQGIGYTF. DNA of the CDR3: TGTGCCAGCAGCTTATTGGGACAGGGGATTGGCTACACCTTC.

The chain employs TRBV5-1 and TRBJ2-2; 7 nucleotides align to TRBD1. In germline, CDR1 is SGHRS, CDR2 YFSETQ. CDR3 length equals 16 residues. V gave up 0 bases and J gave up 1 base; unmatched junction bases: 3. The DNA of the CDR3 is TGCGCCAGCAGCTTGGCCGGGACAGTGAACACCGGGGAGCTGTTTTTT. Protein sequence: CASSLAGTVNTGELFF.

Only one count was recorded for this clone. The CDR3 DNA sequence: TGTGCCAGCAGTTCGGAGGCTGAGCAGTTCTTC. This sequence encodes CASSSEAEQFF. The J gene is TRBJ2-1, the V gene TRBV6-5; a weak D match, TRBD2 (5 bases). Germline CDR1 reads MNHEY; CDR2 reads SVGAGI. The CDR3 contains 11 residues. The ends were cut back, 4 bases at V and 9 bases at J, with 7 bases in the middle.

J is TRBJ1-1 and V is TRBV28; a weak D match, TRBD1 (6 bases). The CDR3 consists of 14 residues. The germline CDR1 and CDR2 sequences are MDHEN and SYDVKM. V was pared by 6 bases and J by 5 bases, with 16 bases between. The chain's CDR3 is CASSNSHRVTEAFF. The CDR3 nucleotides are TGTGCCAGCAGCAACTCGCACAGGGTTACTGAAGCTTTCTTT. The full variable domain, its missing parts supplied by reference TRBV28 and TRBJ1-1, is DVKVTQSSRYLVKRTGEKVFLECVQDMDHENMFWYRQDPGLGLRLIYFSYDVKMKEKGDIPEGYSVSREKKERFSLILESASTNQTSMYLCASSNSHRVTEAFFGQGTRLTVV.

This chain uses TRBV7-2 with TRBJ2-1; TRBD2 agrees at 7 bases. The CDR3 is made up of 15 amino acids. J was trimmed by 5 bases and V by 8 bases; bases with no gene match: 12. Looked up from germline, CDR1 is SGHTA and CDR2 is FQGNSA. This CDR3 is CASSSSGTTNNEQFF. The DNA for the CDR3 is TGTGCCAGCTCTTCTTCCGGGACTACGAACAATGAGCAGTTCTTC.

In its sample, this clone was seen a few times. The V gene is TRBV11-1, the J gene TRBJ2-3; 10 nucleotides agree with TRBD1. V lost 3 bases, J lost 2 bases, and 5 bases stayed unmatched. Per the germline V gene, CDR1 is SGHAT and CDR2 is FQDESV (reference sequence). The CDR3 is made up of 16 amino acids. In DNA form, the CDR3 reads TGTGCCAGCAGCTTTGGGGACAGGGGATACACAGATACGCAGTATTTT. Protein sequence: CASSFGDRGYTDTQYF.

This rearrangement joins TRBV4-1 to TRBJ1-1; D unresolved. This CDR3 region has 15 residues. V shed 4 bases and J shed 4 bases, with 16 bases lying between them. From germline, CDR1 is MGHRA and CDR2 YSYEKL. CDR3 sequence (DNA): TGCGCCAGCAGCCTCCCCACCGAGTATCCCACTGAAGCTTTCTTT. It yields the protein CASSLPTEYPTEAFF.

In DNA form, the CDR3 reads TGTGCCAGCTCACAGCTGGGACAGGGATATCAGCCCCAGCATTTT. It codes for CASSQLGQGYQPQHF. This sequence joins TRBV18 and TRBJ1-5; 9 bases fit TRBD1. Germline V lookup: CDR1 KGHSH, CDR2 LQKENI. The CDR3 is 15 amino acids. V was clipped by 4 bases and J by 5 bases; unmatched bases: 6.

This chain joins TRBV11-2 and TRBJ2-7, with 10 bases that match TRBD1. CDR3 size: 16 residues. The J segment lost 4 bases and the V segment lost 5 bases, leaving 11 bases of the junction unmatched. Germline CDR1 and CDR2: SGHAT and FQNNGV. CDR3 region: CASSPNRDRGRYEQYF. The CDR3 region has the DNA TGTGCCAGCAGCCCCAACCGGGACAGGGGTAGGTACGAGCAGTACTTC. The full variable domain, rest sourced from reference TRBV11-2 and TRBJ2-7, is EAGVAQSPRYKIIEKRQSVAFWCNPISGHATLYWYQQILGQGPKLLIQFQNNGVVDDSQLPKDRFSAERLKGVDSTLKIQPAKLEDSAVYLCASSPNRDRGRYEQYFGPGTRLTVT.